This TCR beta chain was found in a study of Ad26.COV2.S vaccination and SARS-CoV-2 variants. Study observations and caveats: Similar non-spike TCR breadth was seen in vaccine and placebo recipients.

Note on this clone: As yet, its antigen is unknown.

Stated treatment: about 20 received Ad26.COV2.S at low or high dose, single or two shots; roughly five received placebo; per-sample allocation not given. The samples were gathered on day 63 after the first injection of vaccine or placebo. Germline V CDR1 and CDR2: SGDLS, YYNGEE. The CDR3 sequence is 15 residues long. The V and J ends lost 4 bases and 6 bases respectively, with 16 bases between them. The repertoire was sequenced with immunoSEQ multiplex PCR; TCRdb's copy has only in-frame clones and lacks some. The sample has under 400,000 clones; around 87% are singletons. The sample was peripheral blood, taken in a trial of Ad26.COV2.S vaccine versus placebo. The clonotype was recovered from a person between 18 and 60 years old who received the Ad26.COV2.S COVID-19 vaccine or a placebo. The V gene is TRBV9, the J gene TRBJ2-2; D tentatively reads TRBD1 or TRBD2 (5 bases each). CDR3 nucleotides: TGTGCCAGCAGCCCCCCGGGGACCGTGGCCGGGGAGCTGTTTTTT. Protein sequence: CASSPPGTVAGELFF.